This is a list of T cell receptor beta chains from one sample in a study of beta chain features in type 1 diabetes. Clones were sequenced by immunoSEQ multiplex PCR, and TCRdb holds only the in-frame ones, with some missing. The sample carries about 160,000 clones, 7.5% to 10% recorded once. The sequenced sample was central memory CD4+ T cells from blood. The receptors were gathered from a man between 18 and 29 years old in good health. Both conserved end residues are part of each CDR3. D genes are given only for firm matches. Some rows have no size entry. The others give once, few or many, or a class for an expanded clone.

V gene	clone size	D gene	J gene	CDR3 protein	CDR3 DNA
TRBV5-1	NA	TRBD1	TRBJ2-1	CASSNPGQGAFEQFF	TGCGCCAGCAGCAATCCGGGACAGGGGGCTTTTGAGCAGTTCTTC
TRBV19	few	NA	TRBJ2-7	CASSSRVVDEQYF	TGTGCCAGTAGCTCCAGGGTGGTGGACGAGCAGTACTTC
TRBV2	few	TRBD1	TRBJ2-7	CASNPDRGQEQYF	TGTGCCAGCAATCCCGACAGGGGGCAGGAGCAGTACTTC
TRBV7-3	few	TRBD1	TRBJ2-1	CASSLISGQGAGGNNEQFF	TGTGCCAGCAGCTTAATTTCCGGACAGGGGGCCGGAGGTAACAATGAGCAGTTCTTC
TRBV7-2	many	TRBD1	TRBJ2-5	CASSQTGTGETQYF	TGTGCCAGCAGCCAAACCGGGACAGGCGAGACCCAGTACTTC
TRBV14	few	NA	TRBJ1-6	CASSLSRTPNSPLHF	TGTGCCAGCAGCCTATCCAGGACTCCCAATTCACCCCTCCACTTT
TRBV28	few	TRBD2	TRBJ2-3	CASSPGGPIDTQYF	TGTGCCAGCAGCCCGGGGGGGCCGATAGATACGCAGTATTTT
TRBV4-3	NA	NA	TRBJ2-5	CASSHAVQGQETQYF	TGCGCCAGCAGCCACGCCGTCCAGGGGCAAGAGACCCAGTACTTC
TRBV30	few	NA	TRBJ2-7	CAWSQTGTGRAYEQYF	TGTGCCTGGAGCCAGACAGGGACCGGGAGGGCTTACGAGCAGTACTTC
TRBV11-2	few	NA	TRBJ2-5	CASSFGGEETQYF	TGTGCCAGCAGCTTCGGCGGGGAAGAGACCCAGTACTTC
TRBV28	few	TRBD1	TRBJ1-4	CASRWGQSNEKLFF	TGTGCCAGCAGGTGGGGACAGAGTAATGAAAAACTGTTTTTT
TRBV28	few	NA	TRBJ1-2	CASSSQEVLDYGYTF	TGTGCCAGCAGTAGTCAAGAGGTGTTGGACTATGGCTACACCTTC
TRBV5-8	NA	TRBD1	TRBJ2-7	CASSRDRGYEQYF	TGTGCCAGCAGCCGGGACAGGGGCTACGAGCAGTACTTC
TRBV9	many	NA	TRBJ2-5	CASSVGGHLETQYF	TGTGCCAGCAGCGTAGGTGGACACCTGGAGACCCAGTACTTC
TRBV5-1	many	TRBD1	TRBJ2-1	CASSVGQGADEQFF	TGCGCCAGCAGCGTGGGACAGGGGGCCGATGAGCAGTTCTTC
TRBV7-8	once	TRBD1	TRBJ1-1	CASSLQGDTEAFF	TGTGCCAGCAGCTTACAGGGGGACACTGAAGCTTTCTTT
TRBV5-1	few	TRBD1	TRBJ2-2	CASSLLGQGAGELFF	TGCGCCAGCAGCTTGCTCGGACAGGGGGCCGGGGAGCTGTTTTTT
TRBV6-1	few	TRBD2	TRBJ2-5	CASSDWGLAENRETQYF	TGTGCCAGCAGTGATTGGGGACTAGCGGAGAACAGGGAGACCCAGTACTTC
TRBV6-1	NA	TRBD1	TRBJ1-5	CASSGIQGALSQPQHF	TGTGCCAGCAGTGGCATACAGGGGGCGCTTAGTCAGCCCCAGCATTTT
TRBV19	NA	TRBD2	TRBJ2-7	CASSQTATSGRYEQYF	TGTGCCAGTAGTCAAACCGCGACTAGCGGGAGATACGAGCAGTACTTC
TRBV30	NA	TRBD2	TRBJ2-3	CAWVDSGRGDTQYF	TGTGCCTGGGTCGATAGCGGGAGAGGAGATACGCAGTATTTT
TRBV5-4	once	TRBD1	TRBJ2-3	CASRRDRETQYF	TGTGCCAGCAGACGGGACAGGGAAACGCAGTATTTT
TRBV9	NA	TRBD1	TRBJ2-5	CASSTIQGAREQYF	TGTGCCAGCAGCACAATCCAGGGGGCCAGGGAGCAGTACTTC
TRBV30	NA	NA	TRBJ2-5	CACRGPGGQETQYF	TGTGCCTGCCGAGGGCCCGGGGGACAAGAGACCCAGTACTTC
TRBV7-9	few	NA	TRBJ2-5	CASSPDVVVAQETQYF	TGTGCCAGCAGCCCCGATGTGGTTGTAGCGCAAGAGACCCAGTACTTC
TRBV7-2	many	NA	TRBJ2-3	CASRQQTDTQYF	TGTGCCAGCAGACAACAGACAGATACGCAGTATTTT
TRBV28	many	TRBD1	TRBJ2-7	CASSLFRGQGAGRNEQYF	TGTGCCAGCAGTTTATTCCGGGGACAGGGGGCGGGTAGAAACGAGCAGTACTTC